These 2 T cell receptor beta chains came from one sample sequenced in a study of identical twins. TCRdb fed the 5' RACE reads into MiXCR, producing one record per CDR3 protein. The sample holds approximately 410,000 distinct CDR3 sequences, roughly 20% seen once. Sequences were obtained from naive T cells sorted from blood. The receptors come from a man in his forties or fifties in good health.

In its sample, this clonotype was seen a few times. V usage is TRBV6-1 and J usage is TRBJ2-1; 8 bases line up with TRBD1. V lost 7 bases and J lost 8; bases outside the gene matches: 10. The CDR3 is 14 residues long. In germline, CDR1 is MNHNS, CDR2 SASEGT. The CDR3 reads CASTDRGGLDEQFF. In DNA, the CDR3 is TGTGCCAGCACAGACAGGGGCGGTTTGGATGAGCAGTTCTTC.

This clonotype appeared many times. The V gene is TRBV29-1, the J gene TRBJ1-1; TRBD1 matches 8 bases. V lost 5 bases, J lost 1 base, and 6 bases stayed unmatched. Germline V lookup: CDR1 SQVTM, CDR2 ANQGSEA. The CDR3 length is 14 residues. The CDR3 coding sequence is TGCAGCGTTCGTAACACAGGGGGGAACACTGAAGCTTTCTTT. It yields the protein CSVRNTGGNTEAFF.